Sequencing of this T cell receptor beta chain was carried out in a study of shared clonotypes between healthy human individuals. The ends were cut back, 1 base at V and 2 bases at J, with 19 bases in the middle. CDR1 and CDR2 from the germline V gene are MDHEN and SYDVKM. The CDR3 is 18 residues long. The table came from immunoSEQ multiplex PCR; TCRdb's copy has only in-frame clones and leaves some out. Of 550,000 to 850,000 clones in the sample, 74% were seen once. The sequence was collected from a woman aged 25 to 39 in good health. The rearrangement links TRBV28 to TRBJ2-3; D could derive from TRBD1 or TRBD2 (5 bases each). Sequencing was done on a sample of memory CD4+ T cells sorted from blood. Regarding subset: CD45RA-negative fraction. The CDR3 sequence is CASSLSGAMGDLTDTQYF. The CDR3 nucleotides read TGTGCCAGCAGTTTATCCGGGGCCATGGGAGACCTCACAGATACGCAGTATTTT.